These 26 T cell receptor beta chains originate from one sample sequenced in a study of T cells in localized non-small cell lung cancer. Some clones are missing from TCRdb's copy, which holds only in-frame ones; the method was immunoSEQ multiplex PCR. The sample has about 1,000 clones; approximately 24% are singletons. Sequencing was performed on normal lung tissue next to the tumor, taken before any cancer treatment. The receptors derive from a male donor aged 60 or older with stage II squamous cell lung carcinoma.

This chain uses TRBV6-8 with TRBJ2-7; D unresolved. The V and J ends lost 2 bases and 2 bases respectively, with 4 bases between them. The CDR3 extends over 12 amino acids. From germline, CDR1 is MNHGY and CDR2 SAAAGT. The DNA for the CDR3 is TGTGCCAGCAGTTACGGGCCCTACGAGCAGTACTTC. Residues: CASSYGPYEQYF.

V gene TRBV11-3 combines with J gene TRBJ2-3; TRBD2 agrees at 8 bases. The CDR3 is 15 amino acids. Trimming removed 5 bases from V and 2 bases from J; junction bases left unmatched: 6. In germline, CDR1 is SGHNT, CDR2 YENEEA. CDR3 DNA: TGTGCCAGCAGCGAGACTAGCGCGATCACAGATACGCAGTATTTT. This gives the protein CASSETSAITDTQYF.

This clone qualifies as medium-sized. The chain has TRBV6-8 and TRBJ2-3; D not certain. Trimming pared 0 bases from V and 3 bases from J, leaving 4 bases between. Germline V gives CDR1 MNHGY, CDR2 SAAAGT. The CDR3 sequence is 13 residues long. The CDR3 DNA reads TGTGCCAGCAGTTACTCGGAGACAGATACGCAGTATTTT. This sequence encodes CASSYSETDTQYF.

This clone is termed large (0.1 to 1%). This chain joins TRBV9 and TRBJ2-7; possibly TRBD1 or TRBD2 for D (6 bases each). This CDR3 spans 14 amino acids. The V end was cut by 5 bases, the J end by 6 bases, with 18 bases between. Per germline, CDR1 SGDLS and CDR2 YYNGEE. DNA of the CDR3: TGTGCCAGCAGTGACCCGGCGGGGACACCCGAGCAGTACTTC. It is translated as CASSDPAGTPEQYF.

This clone was observed a few times. The chain couples TRBV19 to TRBJ1-1; possibly TRBD1 for D (5 bases). Deletions cut 3 bases from V and 5 bases from J, with 13 bases between. This CDR3 has 14 amino acids. Looked up from germline, CDR1 is LNHDA and CDR2 is SQIVND (reference sequence). The CDR3 sequence: CASSIGTVGTEAFF. CDR3 in DNA: TGTGCCAGTAGTATTGGGACTGTAGGGACTGAAGCTTTCTTT.

The chain is built from TRBV12-5 and TRBJ1-2; tentative D call: TRBD1 (5 bases). V was shortened by 9 bases and J by 6 bases, with 23 bases between the two germline ends. The length of the CDR3 is 15 residues. Germline CDR1 is LGHNT and CDR2 is FRNRAP. The CDR3: CASAITGTVANGYTF. For the CDR3, the DNA is TGTGCTAGCGCGATCACGGGGACGGTGGCGAATGGCTACACCTTC.

V is TRBV19 and J is TRBJ2-7; a weak D match, TRBD1 (6 bases). V was clipped by 4 bases and J by 4 bases, with 11 bases between them. The germline gives CDR1 LNHDA, CDR2 SQIVND (reference sequence). The CDR3 has 13 residues. CDR3 protein: CASSSRGGYEQYF. In DNA form, the CDR3 reads TGTGCCAGTAGTAGCAGGGGTGGGTACGAGCAGTACTTC. Full variable domain (outside the CDR3, taken from reference TRBV19 and TRBJ2-7): DGGITQSPKYLFRKEGQNVTLSCEQNLNHDAMYWYRQDPGQGLRLIYYSQIVNDFQKGDIAEGYSVSREKKESFPLTVTSAQKNPTAFYLCASSSRGGYEQYFGPGTRLTVT.

In its sample, this clone was seen a few times. The rearrangement links TRBV11-3 to TRBJ1-2; D call uncertain. The CDR3 spans 16 residues. Germline CDR1 and CDR2: SGHNT and YENEEA. V lost 5 bases and J lost 3, with 19 bases in between. The CDR3 protein is CASSTAAQAIDYGYTF. CDR3 nucleotides: TGTGCCAGCAGCACTGCGGCCCAGGCTATCGACTATGGCTACACCTTC.

J is TRBJ2-1 and V is TRBV11-3; 7 bases map to TRBD1. The length of the CDR3 is 15 residues. Germline CDR1 reads SGHNT; CDR2 reads YENEEA. V was clipped by 4 bases and J by 7 bases; unmatched bases: 10. Here the CDR3 DNA reads TGTGCCAGCAGCTCCCAGGGAAGCAGGGGGAATGAGCAGTTCTTC. This gives the protein CASSSQGSRGNEQFF.

The V call is TRBV14, the J call TRBJ2-2, with D possibly being TRBD1 (6 bases). The CDR3 has 18 residues. The germline CDR1 and CDR2 sequences are SGHDN and FVKESK. Deletions cut 5 bases from V and 3 bases from J, with 22 bases between. CDR3 protein: CASSWDNNRGEYTGELFF. The CDR3 nucleotides read TGTGCCAGCAGCTGGGACAACAATCGAGGGGAATACACCGGGGAGCTGTTTTTT.

This sequence joins TRBV15 and TRBJ2-7; tentatively, D is TRBD1 or TRBD2 (5 bases each). V was trimmed by 0 bases and J by 2 bases, leaving 8 bases between them. Germline CDR1 reads LNHNV; CDR2 reads YYDKDF (reference sequence). The CDR3 sequence is 14 residues long. Here the CDR3 reads CATSRDGGPYEQYF. CDR3 coding DNA: TGTGCCACCAGCAGAGATGGGGGACCCTACGAGCAGTACTTC.

The chain combines TRBV11-3 with TRBJ1-5, with 7 nucleotides matching TRBD1. The CDR3 runs to 14 residues. Germline V gives CDR1 SGHNT, CDR2 YENEEA. Trimming took 5 bases from V and 5 from J; bases not matched to a gene: 6. The CDR3 sequence is CASSEGTDDQPQHF. In DNA, the CDR3 is TGTGCCAGCAGCGAGGGGACAGACGATCAGCCCCAGCATTTT.

The genes are TRBV11-3 and TRBJ1-2; perhaps TRBD1 as D (6 bases). Trimming took off 2 bases at V and 7 bases at J, with 14 bases between the two ends. Germline loops: CDR1 SGHNT, CDR2 YENEEA. CDR3 length: 14 residues. CDR3 DNA sequence: TGTGCCAGCAGCTTATCCGGGGGCGCGCGTGGCTACACCTTC. Amino acid sequence: CASSLSGGARGYTF.

The V and J genes are TRBV30 and TRBJ1-2, with 9 bases identical to TRBD1. J lost 7 bases, V lost 0 bases, and 15 bases had no gene match. The germline V gene encodes CDR1 GTSNPN and CDR2 SVGIG (reference sequence). The CDR3 totals 17 residues. As DNA, the CDR3 is TGTGCCTGGAGTGTAAGAACAGGGGGCGCTGGACCTATTGGCTACACCTTC. Translation gives CAWSVRTGGAGPIGYTF.

The chain links TRBV6-7 to TRBJ2-7; TRBD1 might be the D (5 bases). TRBV6-7 is noted as an ORF with a role that remains uncertain. This CDR3 is 11 amino acids long. With 6 bases removed from V and 5 bases from J, the gap between germline ends came to 8 bases. For the CDR3, the DNA is TGTGCCAGCAGAAGGGGCAACGAGCAGTACTTC. It encodes CASRRGNEQYF.

By frequency in the sample, this clone is medium-sized. The CDR3 here is CASSPDSLSSEYF. CDR3 DNA sequence: TGTGCCAGCAGCCCGGACAGCCTTAGCTCCGAGTATTTT. The chain is built from TRBV7-4 and TRBJ2-3; D perhaps matches TRBD1 (6 bases). The CDR3 is 13 amino acids. Germline loops: CDR1 SGHVT, CDR2 SQSDAQ. The germline V and J ends were trimmed by 5 bases and 13 bases, with 19 bases remaining between them.

The genes are TRBV5-1 and TRBJ1-2, with unresolved D. The germline V and J ends were trimmed by 3 bases and 3 bases, with 15 bases remaining between them. The CDR3 has 15 amino acids. CDR1 and CDR2 (germline): SGHRS, YFSETQ. The CDR3 here is CASSSVPEDHYGYTF. The DNA for the CDR3 is TGCGCCAGCAGCTCGGTCCCGGAGGACCACTATGGCTACACCTTC.

CDR3 amino acids: CASTLTSKNTEAFF. Written as DNA, the CDR3 is TGTGCCAGCACCCTCACGAGTAAGAACACTGAAGCTTTCTTT. V gene TRBV6-8 combines with J gene TRBJ1-1, with no clear D. This CDR3 contains 14 residues. Germline V CDR1 and CDR2: MNHGY, SAAAGT. Between the trimmed V and J ends, which lost 7 bases and 1 base, there was a span of 13 bases.

There are a few counts of this clone. The V and J genes are TRBV11-3 and TRBJ2-2; D possibly corresponds to TRBD1 (6 bases). Germline CDR1 SGHNT, CDR2 YENEEA. Trimming cost V 6 bases and J 4 bases, with 15 bases left between them. This CDR3 has 15 amino acids. The CDR3 spells CASRLGTFLTGELFF. CDR3 sequence (DNA): TGTGCCAGCAGACTCGGGACATTCCTCACCGGGGAGCTGTTTTTT.

The J gene is TRBJ2-7, the V gene TRBV7-4; the D call may be TRBD1 or TRBD2 (6 bases each). CDR3 length: 13 amino acids. The germline V and J ends were trimmed by 5 bases and 7 bases, with 15 bases remaining between them. Germline CDR1 is SGHVT and CDR2 is SQSDAQ. The CDR3 region has the DNA TGTGCCAGCAGCCCTGGGGGGCAGGGTGAGCAGTACTTC. Translated, it gives CASSPGGQGEQYF.

The V gene is TRBV6-8, the J gene TRBJ1-5; a weak D match, TRBD1 (6 bases). CDR1 is MNHGY and CDR2 is SAAAGT in the germline V gene. The CDR3 runs to 15 residues. Deletions cut 5 bases from V and 0 bases from J, with 11 bases between. CDR3 in amino acids: CASSAGAVSNQPQHF. CDR3 bases: TGTGCCAGCAGTGCAGGGGCCGTTAGCAATCAGCCCCAGCATTTT.

This clone was seen a handful of times. The chain employs TRBV6-8 and TRBJ2-1; TRBD2 agrees at 7 bases. Germline values: CDR1 MNHGY, CDR2 SAAAGT. V trimming: 4 bases; J trimming: 6 bases; junction bases outside the gene matches: 15. The CDR3 extends over 17 amino acids. CDR3 sequence reads: CASSFLPSGVAGNEQFF. The CDR3 DNA is TGTGCCAGCAGTTTCCTCCCGAGCGGGGTAGCGGGCAATGAGCAGTTCTTC.

This clone was seen more than once but under ten times. CDR3 bases: TGCGCCAGCAGCCAAGAAGCACATGGGGGTGATGGCTACACCTTC. Its translation is CASSQEAHGGDGYTF. V usage is TRBV4-1 and J usage is TRBJ1-2; maybe TRBD1 (5 bases). Trimming shortened V by 0 bases and J by 6 bases, and 14 bases separated the two germline ends. CDR1 and CDR2 from the germline V gene are MGHRA and YSYEKL. CDR3 length equals 15 residues.

This chain links TRBV6-8 with TRBJ1-1; possible D gene TRBD1, 5 bases. Trimming shortened V by 8 bases and J by 0 bases, and 10 bases separated the two germline ends. The CDR3 length is 13 residues. Germline V gene sequence: CDR1 MNHGY, CDR2 SAAAGT. In DNA, the CDR3 is TGTGCCAGCCTGACAGATATGAACACTGAAGCTTTCTTT. Its protein is CASLTDMNTEAFF.

In this sample, this clone is medium-sized (0.01 to 0.1%). The chain uses TRBV11-3 and TRBJ2-7; TRBD2 matches 9 bases. The CDR3 runs 16 residues. CDR1 is SGHNT and CDR2 is YENEEA in the germline V gene. V shed 4 bases and J 5 bases; nucleotides not matched to a gene: 12. CDR3: CASSSQRIAGEDEQYF. The CDR3 DNA reads TGTGCCAGCAGCTCGCAGCGGATAGCGGGGGAAGACGAGCAGTACTTC.

The chain carries TRBV14 and TRBJ1-3; the match to TRBD1 covers 10 bases. CDR3 length equals 16 residues. Germline V lookup: CDR1 SGHDN, CDR2 FVKESK. Unmatched junction bases numbered 6, after V lost 4 bases and J lost 3 bases. The CDR3 DNA reads TGTGCCAGCAGCCGAAGGGACAGGGGAATTGGAAACACCATATATTTT. As protein: CASSRRDRGIGNTIYF.